The 25 T cell receptor delta chains in this list originate from one sample, sequenced in a study of gamma-delta chains in newborns, infants, children. TCRdb processed the reads again with the CATT caller. Of over 5,500 delta-chain clones listed, 10% to 12% are singletons. Sample: blood. These TCRs come from a child who was a newborn, infant or young child, either healthy, febrile or measles-vaccinated (not recorded which).

On this clone: Relative to the germline gene, one junction end is altered; a read error may explain this. The rearrangement uses TRDV2 and TRDJ1, with D maybe TRDD3 (6 bases). The J gene, not given by TCRdb, was assigned here from a germline match of the nucleotide sequence. The CDR3 covers 19 residues. In germline, CDR1 is GEAIGNYY, CDR2 EKD. The CDR3 region has the DNA TGTGCCTGTGGCACCGGGAAGGGGATGTGTGAGCCAAGCACCGATAAACTCATCTTT. Amino acid sequence: CACGTGKGMCEPSTDKLIF.

This clone was seen more than once but under ten times. The rearrangement links TRDV2 to TRDJ1; 8 bases align to TRDD3. CDR1 and CDR2 from the germline V gene are GEAIGNYY and EKD. With 3 bases clipped from V and 0 bases from J, the junction kept 11 bases outside the gene matches. The CDR3 is made up of 17 amino acids. In DNA form, the CDR3 reads TGTGCCTGTGACTCCCTTACTGGGGGCCCTGACACCGATAAACTCATCTTT. Its protein is CACDSLTGGPDTDKLIF.

This clone appeared a few times. Other DNA sequences within the sample encode an identical CDR3. This chain connects TRDV2 to TRDJ2, with 10 bases aligning to TRDD3. The germline gives CDR1 GEAIGNYY, CDR2 EKD. The V gene end was trimmed by 1 base and the J gene end by 0 bases; junction bases not matched to a gene: 1. This CDR3 comprises 16 residues. In nucleotides, the CDR3 is TGTGCCTGTGACACGCTGGGGGATACTTTGACAGCACAACTCTTCTTT. Amino acid sequence: CACDTLGDTLTAQLFF.

Sample share makes this clone medium-sized (0.01 to 0.1%). This sequence joins TRDV2 and TRDJ1; possible D gene TRDD3, 5 bases. CDR3 size: 14 residues. Looked up from germline, CDR1 is GEAIGNYY and CDR2 is EKD. Trimming shortened V by 0 bases and J by 1 base, and 8 bases separated the two germline ends. CDR3 sequence reads: CACDTVGGTDKLIF. As DNA, the CDR3 is TGTGCCTGTGACACCGTCGGGGGCACCGATAAACTCATCTTT.

The table lists this clone with a few counts. The chain is built from TRDV2 and TRDJ1; 11 nucleotides agree with TRDD3. The CDR3 runs 19 residues. V lost 3 bases to trimming and J lost 0 bases; unmatched junction nucleotides: 14. Germline values: CDR1 GEAIGNYY, CDR2 EKD. CDR3 in amino acids: CACDGLGVGDTENTDKLIF. The CDR3 DNA reads TGTGCCTGTGACGGACTGGGGGTGGGGGATACGGAGAACACCGATAAACTCATCTTT.

The chain employs TRDV2 and TRDJ1, with 8 bases fitting TRDD3. There are 15 residues in the CDR3. Germline CDR1 is GEAIGNYY and CDR2 is EKD. The V gene end was trimmed by 0 bases and the J gene end by 2 bases; junction bases not matched to a gene: 4. The CDR3 nucleotides read TGTGCCTGTGACACCCTGGGGGAGAGAACCGATAAACTCATCTTT. It specifies CACDTLGERTDKLIF.

A word on this clone: A far larger clone is a single base away, which makes a read error likely. The same CDR3 is also encoded by other DNA sequences in this sample. This chain connects TRDV2 to TRDJ1, with 11 bases matching TRDD3. This CDR3 comprises 19 residues. Germline CDR1 is GEAIGNYY and CDR2 is EKD. Here the CDR3 reads CACDSLPSLGDTHIWRLIF. The CDR3 DNA is TGCGCCTGTGACTCTTTGCCTTCTTTGGGGGATACGCACATCTGGAGACTCATCTTT.

The chain employs TRDV2 and TRDJ1, with 7 bases that match TRDD3. Germline V gene lookup returns CDR1 GEAIGNYY and CDR2 EKD. The V and J ends lost 0 bases and 3 bases, in that order; junction bases with no gene match: 15. CDR3 length: 18 amino acids. The CDR3 nucleotides read TGTGCCTGTGACACCGGCGATTTACCGGGGATAGTGGCCGATAAACTCATCTTT. Amino acids: CACDTGDLPGIVADKLIF.

By share, this clone counts as medium-sized. This chain joins TRDV2 and TRDJ1; 10 bases agree with TRDD3. V lost 3 bases to trimming and J lost 0 bases; unmatched junction nucleotides: 12. The length of the CDR3 is 18 residues. The germline CDR1 and CDR2 sequences are GEAIGNYY and EKD. CDR3 nucleotides: TGTGCCTGTGACCTTACTGGGGGATCCGTTACGTACACCGATAAACTCATCTTT. This encodes CACDLTGGSVTYTDKLIF.

Relative to its sample, this clone is medium-sized. The identical CDR3 is also encoded by other nucleotide sequences in the sample. V usage is TRDV2 and J usage is TRDJ1, with 10 bases that match TRDD3. Germline V gene sequence: CDR1 GEAIGNYY, CDR2 EKD. The CDR3 has 19 amino acids. Germline trimming cut 6 bases from V and 8 bases from J; bases unmatched to any gene: 26. Written as DNA, the CDR3 is TGTGCCTGTAGCTCCCTCCTCCAGAGGGGGATACGCTCTCTTGACAAACTCATCTTT. It encodes CACSSLLQRGIRSLDKLIF.

The chain employs TRDV2 and TRDJ3; TRDD3 matches 7 bases. The CDR3 covers 18 residues. V lost 0 bases, J lost 4 bases, and 8 bases stayed unmatched. CDR1 GEAIGNYY and CDR2 EKD come from the germline V gene. DNA of the CDR3: TGTGCCTGTGACACCGCGGATACGCGGGGGTGGGACACCCGACAGATGTTTTTC. Amino acid sequence: CACDTADTRGWDTRQMFF.

This clone occurred a few times. This chain uses TRDV2 with TRDJ1, with a tentative D call TRDD3 (6 bases). Per the germline V gene, CDR1 is GEAIGNYY and CDR2 is EKD. V was shortened by 3 bases and J by 0 bases, with 10 bases between the two germline ends. The CDR3 is made up of 14 amino acids. The CDR3 nucleotides are TGTGCCTGTGACCACTTGGGGGACACCGATAAACTCATCTTT. Amino acid sequence: CACDHLGDTDKLIF.

Only a few counts were recorded for this clone. The chain employs TRDV2 and TRDJ1; 12 bases are a match to TRDD3. The CDR3 contains 18 residues. After removal of 3 bases from V and 5 bases from J, the junction contained 15 bases not matched to a gene. Germline V lookup: CDR1 GEAIGNYY, CDR2 EKD. The chain's CDR3 is CACDAWVTGGYSGDKLIF. CDR3 in DNA: TGTGCCTGTGACGCGTGGGTAACTGGGGGATACAGTGGGGATAAACTCATCTTT.

This clone showed up just a few times. At one boundary the junction diverges from the germline segment, which might be a read error. V gene TRDV2 combines with J gene TRDJ2, with 7 nucleotides matching TRDD3. From germline, CDR1 is GEAIGNYY and CDR2 EKD. This CDR3 is 14 amino acids long. The DNA for the CDR3 is TGTGCCTGTGACGTACTGGGGATGACAGAACAACTCTTCTTT. Translated: CACDVLGMTEQLFF.

This clone appeared a few times. This rearrangement joins TRDV2 to TRDJ1; D gene unclear. This CDR3 is 13 amino acids long. The V gene lost 3 bases and the J gene lost 0 bases, with 7 bases spanning the gap. Germline V gene data show CDR1 as GEAIGNYY and CDR2 as EKD. The chain's CDR3 is CACDRLNTDKLIF. CDR3 bases: TGTGCCTGTGACCGTCTAAACACCGATAAACTCATCTTT.

The CDR3 region is CACDTVGLGDTSAGTDKLIF. DNA of the CDR3: TGTGCCTGTGACACCGTAGGTCTGGGGGATACCAGTGCGGGCACCGATAAACTCATCTTT. The J gene was identified as TRDJ1, and no V gene was called; no DNA check was done on the table's D call, TRDD3. The CDR3 is 20 residues long.

The chain combines TRDV2 with TRDJ1; 12 nucleotides align to TRDD3. Trimming cost V 2 bases and J 6 bases; bases outside gene matches: 15. Germline CDR1 is GEAIGNYY and CDR2 is EKD. The CDR3 consists of 18 residues. CDR3 amino acids: CACDILGDTSLVGYKLIF. The CDR3 DNA is TGTGCCTGTGACATACTGGGGGATACCTCCCTAGTGGGCTATAAACTCATCTTT.

The rearrangement uses TRDV2 and TRDJ3; 8 bases align to TRDD3. CDR1 and CDR2 (germline): GEAIGNYY, EKD. The CDR3 runs to 18 residues. V lost 1 base and J lost 2; bases outside the gene matches: 6. The CDR3: CACDTGGFLTWDTRQMFF. CDR3 coding DNA: TGTGCCTGTGACACTGGGGGATTTCTAACCTGGGACACCCGACAGATGTTTTTC.

This clone occurred once. The called J gene is TRDJ1, whereas the V gene has no call; no check of the table's D call, TRDD3, against the DNA was made. The CDR3 contains 20 residues. CDR3 nucleotides: TGTGCCTGTGCCACTTGCTGGGATTTTGGGGATCCGTGCGATACCTATACACTCATCTTT. The encoded protein is CACATCWDFGDPCDTYTLIF.

The J gene is TRDJ3, the V gene TRDV2, with 7 positions matching TRDD3. Matching the DNA to germline supplied the J gene, which TCRdb does not give. The trim removed 3 bases at V and 0 bases at J, leaving 19 bases unmatched. This CDR3 is 22 amino acids long. Germline V gene lookup returns CDR1 GEAIGNYY and CDR2 EKD. The CDR3 nucleotides are TGTGCCTGTGACGGTGGGCTACTGGGGAATACGCGACGCTCCTGGGACACCCGACAGATGTTTTTC. Residues: CACDGGLLGNTRRSWDTRQMFF.

This clone has just a few counts. The gene calls are TRDV2 and TRDJ1, with 7 bases aligning to TRDD3. The CDR3 is made up of 18 amino acids. J lost 0 bases, V lost 3 bases, and 15 bases had no gene match. Germline CDR1 is GEAIGNYY and CDR2 is EKD. CDR3 amino acids: CACDLLGPPSAYTDKLIF. In nucleotides, the CDR3 is TGTGCCTGTGACCTACTGGGGCCACCTTCGGCGTACACCGATAAACTCATCTTT.

Regarding this clone: The germline gene is not matched at one end of the junction; a read error may be the cause. J is TRDJ1 and V is TRDV2, with 8 bases fitting TRDD3. CDR1 and CDR2 from the germline V gene are GEAIGNYY and EKD. This CDR3 comprises 13 residues. Written as DNA, the CDR3 is TGTGCCCGTGAGTACTGGGGGACCGATAAACTCATCTTT. It translates to CAREYWGTDKLIF.

This clone was seen more than once but under ten times. The protein TCRdb lists differs from the translation of the DNA at residue 5; the protein given here is translated from the DNA itself. This sample includes further DNA sequences coding for the same CDR3. The chain carries TRDV2 and TRDJ1, with 8 bases that match TRDD3. Losses at the gene ends were 3 bases for V and 0 bases for J; bases not matched to a gene: 8. CDR1 and CDR2 from the germline V gene are GEAIGNYY and EKD. The CDR3 is made up of 16 amino acids. The CDR3 reads CACDGLGASYTDKLIF. The CDR3 DNA is TGTGCCTGTGACGGACTGGGGGCCTCGTACACCGATAAACTCATCTTT.

Worth noting for this clone: This specimen includes other DNA sequences encoding the same CDR3. This chain links TRDV2 with TRDJ1; 10 nucleotides match TRDD3. The CDR3 sequence is 19 residues long. V lost 3 bases and J lost 2; bases outside the gene matches: 17. The V gene's germline CDR1 is GEAIGNYY and CDR2 EKD. The CDR3 loop is CACDVLAGLGDIRTDKLIF. For the CDR3, the DNA is TGTGCCTGTGACGTCCTCGCGGGGCTGGGGGATATCCGTACCGATAAACTCATCTTT.

Turning to this clone: The junction does not match germline at one end; this may be a read error. The rearrangement uses TRDV2 and TRDJ3; 11 bases are a match to TRDD3. The J gene is not listed in TCRdb, so it was assigned here from a DNA match to germline. The length of the CDR3 is 21 residues. CDR1 is GEAIGNYY and CDR2 is EKD in the germline V gene. CDR3 amino acids: CACDRTGGYHADSWDTRKMFF. The CDR3 DNA reads TGTGCCTGTGACCGTACTGGGGGATATCACGCCGACTCCTGGGACACCCGAAAGATGTTTTTC.